A selection of T cell receptor beta chains follows, all from one sample in a study of cytomegalovirus exposure and HLA in healthy donors. Sequencing used immunoSEQ multiplex PCR; TCRdb keeps in-frame clones, though not all of them. The data hold tens of thousands of clones, with about 96% observed a single time. Sequences were obtained from PBMCs. The receptor source for this set is a man between 18 and 35 years old in good health and CMV-seronegative. Each CDR3 is given with its conserved first and last residue. D genes are given only for firm matches. Not all rows give a size; the values are once, few, many and, for expanded clones, a class.

j_gene | d_gene | abundance | v_gene | CDR3aa | CDR3nt
TRBJ2-1 | TRBD2 | . | TRBV11-3 | CASSSLGGRGFNEQFF | TGTGCCAGCAGCTCACTAGGCGGGAGGGGGTTCAATGAGCAGTTCTTC
TRBJ2-6 | TRBD1 | . | TRBV5-1 | CASSFRGTGRISGANVLTF | TGCGCCAGCAGCTTCCGGGGGACAGGTCGAATCTCTGGGGCCAACGTCCTGACTTTC
TRBJ2-2 | . | . | TRBV19 | CASTSLKRELFF | TGTGCCAGTACCTCACTAAAGAGGGAGCTGTTTTTT
TRBJ2-3 | . | . | TRBV5-1 | CASSPRGAWATGTDTQYF | TGCGCCAGCAGCCCACGTGGTGCTTGGGCAACCGGCACAGATACGCAGTATTTT
TRBJ2-2 | . | . | TRBV27 | CASSPMLAANTGELFF | TGTGCCAGCAGTCCAATGCTGGCAGCGAACACCGGGGAGCTGTTTTTT
TRBJ2-1 | TRBD2 | . | TRBV5-4 | CASMTSGSYNEQFF | TGTGCCAGCATGACTAGCGGGAGCTACAATGAGCAGTTCTTC
TRBJ2-6 | TRBD1 | . | TRBV28 | CASSSSGTGYLSGANVLTF | TGTGCCAGCAGTTCGTCCGGGACAGGATACCTATCTGGGGCCAACGTCCTGACTTTC
TRBJ2-1 | TRBD2 | . | TRBV2 | CASSENSGHYNEQFF | TGTGCCAGCAGTGAGAATAGCGGGCATTACAATGAGCAGTTCTTC
TRBJ2-5 | . | . | TRBV5-1 | CASSLASGETQYF | TGCGCCAGCAGCTTGGCGTCCGGAGAGACCCAGTACTTC
TRBJ2-1 | TRBD2 | . | TRBV11-3 | CASSLNSGTSGSNEQFF | TGTGCCAGCAGCTTAAATTCCGGGACTAGCGGGAGTAATGAGCAGTTCTTC
TRBJ2-5 | . | . | TRBV23-1 | CASSQSWAHQETQYF | TGCGCCAGCAGTCAATCATGGGCCCACCAAGAGACCCAGTACTTC
TRBJ1-2 | TRBD1 | . | TRBV5-1 | CASSARTGGADYGYTF | TGCGCCAGCAGCGCCCGGACAGGGGGCGCAGACTATGGCTACACCTTC
TRBJ2-1 | . | . | TRBV5-4 | CASSLVAGPRDIYNEQFF | TGTGCCAGCAGCTTGGTTGCAGGGCCTCGAGATATTTACAATGAGCAGTTCTTC
TRBJ2-1 | . | . | TRBV25-1 | CASSEGEVVHNEQFF | TGTGCCAGCAGTGAAGGGGAGGTGGTCCACAATGAGCAGTTCTTC
TRBJ1-2 | . | . | TRBV5-5 | CASSLGGSYSRGYTF | TGTGCCAGCAGCTTGGGTGGTTCCTATAGTCGCGGCTACACCTTC
TRBJ2-1 | TRBD2 | . | TRBV7-3 | CASSLQASGSPWNEQFF | TGTGCCAGCAGCTTACAGGCTAGCGGGAGCCCATGGAATGAGCAGTTCTTC
TRBJ1-4 | TRBD1 | once | TRBV5-8 | CASSPPRGRSNEKLFF | TGTGCCAGCAGCCCGCCCAGGGGGAGATCTAATGAAAAACTGTTTTTT
TRBJ2-3 | TRBD2 | . | TRBV5-1 | CASSLRLAEYTDTQYF | TGCGCCAGCAGCCTGAGACTAGCGGAGTACACAGATACGCAGTATTTT
TRBJ1-4 | . | . | TRBV29-1 | CSVVGDATNEKLFF | TGCAGCGTTGTAGGAGACGCAACTAATGAAAAACTGTTTTTT
TRBJ2-3 | . | . | TRBV7-2 | CASSSIKGVLRTSTDTQYF | TGTGCCAGCAGCTCCATTAAGGGGGTGCTCAGGACGAGCACAGATACGCAGTATTTT
TRBJ1-4 | . | . | TRBV4-1 | CASSQEYPVTNEKLFF | TGCGCCAGCAGCCAAGAGTATCCGGTTACTAATGAAAAACTGTTTTTT
TRBJ2-7 | TRBD1 | . | TRBV5-1 | CASSVRDSAYEQYF | TGCGCCAGCAGCGTCCGGGACAGCGCCTACGAGCAGTACTTC
TRBJ2-3 | TRBD1 | . | TRBV18 | CASSRDRGTDTQYF | TGTGCCAGCTCCCGGGACAGGGGGACAGATACGCAGTATTTT
TRBJ1-2 | TRBD1 | . | TRBV27 | CASSPKGQGENYGYTF | TGTGCCAGCAGTCCAAAAGGACAGGGCGAAAACTATGGCTACACCTTC
TRBJ1-2 | . | . | TRBV28 | CASSLSGGMKNGGFYGYTF | TGTGCCAGCAGTTTAAGTGGCGGAATGAAGAATGGAGGGTTCTATGGCTACACCTTC
TRBJ2-7 | TRBD1 | . | TRBV30 | CAWRVGQGNYEQYF | TGTGCCTGGAGAGTGGGACAGGGGAACTACGAGCAGTACTTC
TRBJ2-3 | TRBD2 | . | TRBV5-1 | CASSLVVSGSSTDTQYF | TGCGCCAGCAGCTTGGTTGTTAGCGGGAGTAGCACAGATACGCAGTATTTT